The present T cell receptor (beta chain) was sequenced within a study of shared clonotypes between healthy human individuals. Background on the study: Donors consisted of two women and a few men between 18 and 49.

Trimming took off 7 bases at V and 7 bases at J, with 14 bases between the two ends. The CDR3 has 12 residues. Per the germline V gene, CDR1 is MNHEY and CDR2 is SMNVEV (reference sequence). Repertoires were generated with immunoSEQ multiplex PCR, while TCRdb's copy carries only in-frame clones and drops some. The sample carries hundreds of thousands of clones, about 95% recorded once. Naive-designated CD8 cells lacked CD45RO, were positively enriched for CCR7, and omitted terminally differentiated effector memory CD45RA+ cells. V and J are TRBV27 and TRBJ2-7; perhaps D is TRBD1 or TRBD2 (6 bases each). The material sequenced was naive CD8+ T cells sorted from blood. This TCR derives from a woman aged 25 to 39 in good health. The CDR3 DNA follows: TGTGCCAGCACCGGACCGGGGGCGGAGCAGTACTTC. The encoded protein is CASTGPGAEQYF.